This T cell receptor beta chain emerged from a study of blood T cell repertoires in COVID-19 (dated by TCRdb to the early 2020s). In the study overall: Collaborator samples came from the United States, Italy and Spain and covered acute and convalescent phases of COVID-19. The material from the prospective study consisted of cDNA or gDNA derived from T cells, B-cell-depleted T cells, or PBMCs. Subjects who had been exposed to COVID-19, were actively infected with it, or had recovered from it provided the deeply sampled blood TCRbeta repertoires that made up the dataset. The repertoires were made available in a free public database intended to serve as a resource for research on the immune response to SARS-CoV-2. The samples were drawn from two sources: the first 160 participants of the ongoing ImmuneRACE study, and 1,000 to 1,500 subjects contributed by 6 global collaborators. The sample metadata nearly always contained a de-identified subject ID, COVID-19 status, age in years and sex. Where available, HLA class I and class II types were taken from metadata supplied by the sample provider and were not determined by assay-based typing.

This clone was counted between two and nine times. It has no known antigen specificity. The record has no base qualities; no much larger clone is one base away. What the research found in general, with its limitations: How much clinical and demographic metadata was included differed by source and by participant, and the metadata was provided uncurated.

TCRbeta CDR3 regions were amplified from genomic DNA using the immunoSEQ Assay, a bias-controlled multiplex PCR. In the paper's pipeline: The number of nucleated cells in each sample was estimated from the amplification of reference gene primers within the assay. Sequence reads were collapsed and filtered to measure the absolute abundance of every unique TCRbeta CDR3 rearrangement. Productive Simpson clonality was computed per sample as the square root of Simpson's diversity index over productive rearrangements. TCRdb obtained this table from immuneACCESS and retained in-frame rearrangements with V and J assigned. These tables miss some clones; where compared with another copy, unresolved V genes account for less than half of the shortfall, and the remainder is unexplained. V, J and clone size are taken as reported in that table, and D and trimming were inferred from the DNA itself. Across this sample there are about 52,000 clones, with 85% seen only once. 10% to 13% of the sample is held by the ten biggest clonotypes.

Collaborating institutions collected whole blood in K2EDTA tubes following their own protocols. Collaborator samples were shipped for TCRbeta analysis as frozen whole blood, isolated PBMCs, or DNA extracted from either sample type. The source material was peripheral blood. This clonotype was sampled from a human donor in a cohort sampled during active COVID-19.

The CDR3 reads CASSLSGGTTYEQYF. The base sequence is TGTGCCAGCAGTTTGTCTGGCGGGACCACCTACGAGCAGTACTTC. This receptor chain uses TRBV28 and TRBJ2-7, and TRBD2 may be the D gene, going by 6 matching bases. CDR1 and CDR2 are read off the germline V gene as MDHEN and SYDVKM. The CDR3 contains 15 residues, cysteine and phenylalanine counted. Just CDR3 DNA is preserved here, 45 bases in frame from base 1. V is clipped by 3 bases and J by 2 bases, and the sequence between their germline boundaries is 14 bases long.